One and the same sample provided the 32 T cell receptor beta chains below, sequenced in a study of vaccination and CD4 T cells after COVID-19. No antigen is known for these receptors. With the Oncomine TCR Beta short-read assay, DNA from cultured CD4+ T cells was sequenced. TCRdb ran MiXCR on the PCR reads and lists one entry per CDR3 protein. Of some 20,000 distinct CDR3 sequences in the sample, over 25% were seen once. Treatment meaning: approximately nine-day PBMC culture with coronavirus spike peptide pools or control peptides (ViraFEST assay). Sequences were obtained from cultured CD4+ T cells from blood. The receptors originated from a human donor with COVID-19.

This clonotype was picked up a small number of times. V usage is TRBV11-3 and J usage is TRBJ1-6; D is undetermined. V was cut by 5 bases and J by 11 bases, with 16 bases left in between. The CDR3 has 14 amino acids. Germline CDR1 and CDR2: SGHNT and YENEEA. The CDR3: CASSPYKDDAPLHF. CDR3 sequence (DNA): TGTGCCAGCAGCCCTTATAAGGACGATGCACCCCTCCACTTT.

By share, this clonotype ranks as medium-sized. This sequence joins TRBV20-1 and TRBJ1-5, with TRBD1 as a possible D gene (6 bases). Trimming took off 0 bases at V and 6 bases at J, with 9 bases between the two ends. Germline V gene lookup returns CDR1 DFQATT and CDR2 SNEGSKA (reference sequence). The CDR3 has 13 residues. Here the CDR3 reads CSARDLGGQPQHF. The CDR3 DNA reads TGCAGTGCTAGAGATTTAGGGGGTCAGCCCCAGCATTTT.

This sequence joins TRBV12-3 or TRBV12-4 and TRBJ2-3; 8 bases line up with TRBD2. The CDR3 has 15 residues. V lost 2 bases and J lost 7; bases outside the gene matches: 8. The CDR3 here is CASSLLRGDRNTQYF. The DNA for the CDR3 is TGTGCCAGCAGTTTATTGCGGGGGGATAGGAATACGCAGTATTTT.

CDR3 sequence reads: CSAMAGLTDTQYF. The CDR3, as DNA: TGCAGTGCGATGGCGGGTCTAACAGATACGCAGTATTTT. This chain links TRBV20-1 with TRBJ2-3; a weak D match, TRBD2 (5 bases). The CDR3 is 13 amino acids. Per the germline V gene, CDR1 is DFQATT and CDR2 is SNEGSKA (reference sequence). Trimming stripped 6 bases from V and 3 bases from J, with 13 bases between.

CDR3 in DNA: TGTGCCAGCAGCTTGGGGTTGACAGGCAACGCTGAAGCTTTCTTT. It yields the protein CASSLGLTGNAEAFF. The chain links TRBV5-4 to TRBJ1-1, with a possible D match to TRBD1 (6 bases). Trimming stripped 0 bases from V and 6 bases from J, with 15 bases between. This CDR3 region has 15 residues. The germline V gene has CDR1 SGHNT and CDR2 YYREEE (reference sequence).

This clonotype has just a few counts. This chain uses TRBV7-2 with TRBJ2-6; the D is unclear. From germline, CDR1 is SGHTA and CDR2 FQGNSA. This CDR3 contains 14 residues. Deletions cut 4 bases from V and 4 bases from J, with 8 bases between. The CDR3 DNA reads as TGTGCCAGCAGCTCCAAGCTCGGGGCCAACGTCCTGACTTTC. Translated: CASSSKLGANVLTF.

This clonotype was seen a handful of times. This chain links TRBV19 with TRBJ2-7; D is perhaps TRBD2 (5 bases). Looked up from germline, CDR1 is LNHDA and CDR2 is SQIVND (reference sequence). The V gene lost 3 bases and the J gene lost 3 bases, with 9 bases spanning the gap. The CDR3 sequence is 13 residues long. Here the CDR3 DNA reads TGTGCCAGTAGTATGGCCCGGGACTACGAGCAGTACTTC. The encoded protein is CASSMARDYEQYF.

This clonotype occurred a few times. This sequence joins TRBV4-1 and TRBJ2-5; D remains ambiguous. CDR1 is MGHRA and CDR2 is YSYEKL in the germline V gene. Trimming cost V 0 bases and J 9 bases, with 11 bases left between them. The length of the CDR3 is 13 residues. CDR3 in DNA: TGCGCCAGCAGCCAAGAAGACCGAGACTCCCAGTACTTC. It is translated as CASSQEDRDSQYF.

By its share, this clonotype is medium-sized. The chain has TRBV20-1 and TRBJ2-5; tentatively, D is TRBD2 (7 bases). CDR1 and CDR2 from the germline V gene are DFQATT and SNEGSKA (reference sequence). Trimming cost V 3 bases and J 5 bases, with 19 bases left between them. There are 15 residues in the CDR3. The CDR3 loop is CSASLGGGGQETQYF. The CDR3 DNA sequence: TGCAGTGCTAGTTTGGGGGGGGGCGGACAGGAGACCCAGTACTTC.

As for this clonotype: A read error may account for a junction end that differs from germline. The chain combines TRBV7-2 with TRBJ2-3, with 13 bases identical to TRBD2. Germline V CDR1 and CDR2: SGHTA, FQGNSA. This CDR3 is 16 amino acids long. The CDR3 DNA follows: TGTGCCAGCAGCTTACGACTAGCGGGGGGATCAGATGCGCAGTATTTT. This translates into CASSLRLAGGSDAQYF.

The gene calls are TRBV20-1 and TRBJ1-2, with D hard to call. V shed 3 bases and J shed 4 bases, with 12 bases lying between them. This CDR3 is built from 13 residues. Germline V gene sequence: CDR1 DFQATT, CDR2 SNEGSKA (reference sequence). CDR3 nucleotide sequence: TGCAGTGCTAGCGTACGGGTATCCTATGGCTACACCTTC. This encodes CSASVRVSYGYTF.

The gene calls are TRBV5-4 and TRBJ2-3; 8 bases are a match to TRBD2. V was pared by 4 bases and J by 3 bases, with 4 bases of the junction left unmatched. The CDR3 loop spans 14 amino acids. Germline-derived CDR1 and CDR2 are SGHNT and YYREEE (reference sequence). The CDR3, as DNA: TGTGCCAGCAGCCCCGAGCGGGGGACAGATACGCAGTATTTT. Amino acids: CASSPERGTDTQYF.

V gene TRBV30 combines with J gene TRBJ1-1; 8 bases map to TRBD1. CDR3 length: 18 amino acids. The junction had 16 bases not matched to a gene; V was cut back by 4 bases and J by 0 bases. The V gene's germline CDR1 is GTSNPN and CDR2 SVGIG (reference sequence). In DNA, the CDR3 is TGTGCCTGGATTCAACCCAGGGGGCCCTTCTACATGAACACTGAAGCTTTCTTT. Residues: CAWIQPRGPFYMNTEAFF. The full variable domain, rest sourced from reference TRBV30 and TRBJ1-1, is SQTIHQWPATLVQPVGSPLSLECTVEGTSNPNLYWYRQAAGRGLQLLFYSVGIGQISSEVPQNLSASRPQDRQFILSSKKLLLSDSGFYLCAWIQPRGPFYMNTEAFFGQGTRLTVV.

This sequence joins TRBV19 and TRBJ2-3; D possibly matches TRBD1 or TRBD2 (5 bases each). This CDR3 has 13 amino acids. V was trimmed by 10 bases and J by 3 bases, leaving 14 bases between them. Germline CDR1 reads LNHDA; CDR2 reads SQIVND (reference sequence). CDR3 loop: CATEGRQTDTQYF. The CDR3 coding sequence is TGTGCCACCGAGGGACGGCAGACAGATACGCAGTATTTT.

The rearrangement links TRBV2 to TRBJ1-3, with TRBD1 as a possible D gene (5 bases). Germline V gene data show CDR1 as SNHLY and CDR2 as FYNNEI. The CDR3 consists of 14 residues. Between the trimmed V and J ends, which lost 11 bases and 6 bases, there was a span of 20 bases. The CDR3 reads CAGRGSREINTIYF. The DNA for the CDR3 is TGTGCCGGGAGGGGCAGCCGAGAAATAAACACCATATATTTT.

This chain joins TRBV18 and TRBJ1-2, with D perhaps matching TRBD1 (6 bases). Trimming took off 2 bases at V and 7 bases at J, with 11 bases between the two ends. The CDR3 has 13 amino acids. CDR1 is KGHSH, CDR2 LQKENI, per germline. The CDR3, as DNA: TGTGCCAGCTCACCATCGGACAGCCGTGGCTACACCTTC. It codes for CASSPSDSRGYTF.

This clonotype appeared a few times. The DNA of the CDR3 is TGTGCCACCAGTGACCGGACAAGCGTGAACACCGGGGAGCTGTTTTTT. Its protein is CATSDRTSVNTGELFF. This chain links TRBV24-1 with TRBJ2-2; D is perhaps TRBD1 (5 bases). Trimming left V 4 bases short and J 1 base short, with 12 bases between. This CDR3 comprises 16 residues. Germline CDR1 reads KGHDR; CDR2 reads SFDVKD.

This sequence joins TRBV30 and TRBJ2-3; D may be TRBD1 (5 bases). The germline gives CDR1 GTSNPN, CDR2 SVGIG (reference sequence). The CDR3 runs 15 residues. Trimming shortened V by 5 bases and J by 2 bases, and 17 bases separated the two germline ends. CDR3 coding DNA: TGTGCCTGGGGCGACAGAGGCTTTTACACAGATACGCAGTATTTT. Amino acid sequence: CAWGDRGFYTDTQYF.

This clonotype has only one observation. The chain employs TRBV5-6 and TRBJ2-5; D is unclear. Germline V CDR1 and CDR2: SGHDT, YYEEEE. The V gene lost 2 bases and the J gene lost 3 bases, with 2 bases spanning the gap. This CDR3 is 11 amino acids long. The CDR3 protein is CASSFEETQYF. The CDR3 region has the DNA TGTGCCAGCAGCTTCGAAGAGACCCAGTACTTC.

The chain's CDR3 is CSAPPSKSSYNEQFF. The CDR3 nucleotides are TGCAGTGCGCCGCCCTCTAAGAGCTCCTACAATGAGCAGTTCTTC. The V and J genes are TRBV20-1 and TRBJ2-1; D remains unclear. The CDR3 consists of 15 residues. The germline V and J ends were trimmed by 6 bases and 0 bases, with 15 bases remaining between them. The V gene's germline CDR1 is DFQATT and CDR2 SNEGSKA (reference sequence).

In this sample, this clonotype turned up a few times. This chain joins TRBV7-2 and TRBJ1-2; 9 bases map to TRBD1. The CDR3 contains 15 residues. Germline values: CDR1 SGHTA, CDR2 FQGNSA. Trimming at V came to 5 bases and at J to 4 bases, leaving 8 bases not matched to a gene. DNA for the CDR3: TGTGCCAGCAGCCTCGGGACAGGGAAGATCTATGGCTACACCTTC. Its protein product is CASSLGTGKIYGYTF.

The gene calls are TRBV28 and TRBJ2-7; 9 positions agree with TRBD2. The junction had 9 bases not matched to a gene; V was cut back by 3 bases and J by 0 bases. Germline loops: CDR1 MDHEN, CDR2 SYDVKM. The CDR3 is 17 amino acids. The CDR3 DNA reads TGTGCCAGCAGTTTTCGGCTAGCGGGGCCGAGCTCCTACGAGCAGTACTTC. This translates into CASSFRLAGPSSYEQYF.

The chain joins TRBV20-1 to TRBJ1-5; D not resolved. CDR1 DFQATT and CDR2 SNEGSKA come from the germline V gene (reference sequence). Trimming pared 1 base from V and 4 bases from J, leaving 5 bases between. There are 12 residues in the CDR3. The CDR3 loop reads CSARGGNQPQHF. CDR3 nucleotides: TGCAGTGCTAGAGGGGGAAATCAGCCCCAGCATTTT.

This clonotype has a handful of counts. V usage is TRBV6-5 and J usage is TRBJ2-5; D may be TRBD1 or TRBD2 (5 bases each). CDR3 length: 17 amino acids. Germline V gene lookup returns CDR1 MNHEY and CDR2 SVGAGI. Trimming cost V 2 bases and J 1 base, with 17 bases left between them. In nucleotides, the CDR3 is TGTGCCAGCAGTTACGTAGGGGACGCATTATTCCAAGAGACCCAGTACTTC. This sequence encodes CASSYVGDALFQETQYF.

This clonotype was observed a handful of times. The V call is TRBV29-1, the J call TRBJ1-2, with D hard to call. Germline V gives CDR1 SQVTM, CDR2 ANQGSEA. The V end was cut by 6 bases, the J end by 6 bases, with 5 bases between. The CDR3 sequence is 9 residues long. The chain's CDR3 is CSVIDGYTF. CDR3 in DNA: TGCAGCGTAATAGATGGCTACACCTTC.

This clonotype was found a few times. The chain employs TRBV20-1 and TRBJ1-5; D might be TRBD1 (6 bases). Germline V gene sequence: CDR1 DFQATT, CDR2 SNEGSKA (reference sequence). The CDR3 is 15 residues long. Trimming stripped 4 bases from V and 4 bases from J, with 17 bases between. The CDR3 region is CSATPGAMGNQPQHF. CDR3 nucleotides: TGCAGTGCTACACCAGGGGCAATGGGGAATCAGCCCCAGCATTTT.

The J gene is TRBJ2-4, the V gene TRBV28; no definite D call. With 3 bases removed from V and 2 bases from J, the gap between germline ends came to 8 bases. The CDR3 has 14 residues. CDR1 MDHEN and CDR2 SYDVKM come from the germline V gene. The DNA for the CDR3 is TGTGCCAGCAGTTTGTCTGGGTCCAAAAACATTCAGTACTTC. Translated, it gives CASSLSGSKNIQYF. Variable domain in full (rest from reference TRBV28 and TRBJ2-4): DVKVTQSSRYLVKRTGEKVFLECVQDMDHENMFWYRQDPGLGLRLIYFSYDVKMKEKGDIPEGYSVSREKKERFSLILESASTNQTSMYLCASSLSGSKNIQYFGAGTRLSVL.

This clonotype was observed a few times. The gene calls are TRBV7-2 and TRBJ2-4; TRBD2 aligns across 9 bases. Per the germline V gene, CDR1 is SGHTA and CDR2 is FQGNSA. V shed 1 base, J shed 10 bases, and the junction held 8 bases outside the gene matches. The CDR3 is 15 amino acids. The CDR3 here is CASSLGETSGRIQYF. CDR3 sequence (DNA): TGTGCCAGCAGCTTAGGTGAAACTAGCGGGCGGATTCAGTACTTC.

The chain has TRBV5-1 and TRBJ1-1, with TRBD1 matching over 12 bases. The CDR3 covers 17 residues. V trimming: 7 bases; J trimming: 6 bases; junction bases outside the gene matches: 16. Germline V lookup: CDR1 SGHRS, CDR2 YFSETQ. The CDR3, as DNA: TGCGCCAGCTCGCCCGGGACAGGGGGCCTCCGGTTGTCTGAAGCTTTCTTT. Translation: CASSPGTGGLRLSEAFF.

V and J are TRBV20-1 and TRBJ2-3; 9 bases line up with TRBD2. Germline CDR1 is DFQATT and CDR2 is SNEGSKA (reference sequence). V lost 1 base to trimming and J lost 7 bases; unmatched junction nucleotides: 9. This CDR3 is built from 15 residues. The CDR3 protein is CSARVPSGVTNTQYF. The CDR3 DNA reads TGCAGTGCTAGAGTTCCTAGCGGGGTTACGAATACGCAGTATTTT.

This clonotype was recorded a few times. This rearrangement joins TRBV12-3 or TRBV12-4 to TRBJ1-4; 11 nucleotides line up with TRBD1. V shed 5 bases, J shed 7 bases, and the junction held 6 bases outside the gene matches. The CDR3 is made up of 15 amino acids. In DNA, the CDR3 is TGTGCCAGCAGTCCGTCGGACAGGGGGCGTGAAAAACTGTTTTTT. Translated, it gives CASSPSDRGREKLFF.

The genes are TRBV19 and TRBJ2-7; 8 bases are a match to TRBD1. Germline V gene lookup returns CDR1 LNHDA and CDR2 SQIVND (reference sequence). The CDR3 spans 13 residues. The ends lost 4 bases at V and 3 bases at J; junction bases unmatched: 2. The CDR3 spells CASSKTGGYEQYF. Written as DNA, the CDR3 is TGTGCCAGTAGTAAAACAGGGGGCTACGAGCAGTACTTC.